These T cell receptor beta chains were read from a single sample in a study of blood T cell repertoires in COVID-19. Generated by immunoSEQ multiplex PCR, the TCRdb table keeps only in-frame clones and is missing some. The data show approximately 350,000 clones, about four fifths seen once. Sequenced sample: peripheral blood. Every receptor here comes from a man aged 25-45 years with active or convalescent COVID-19. CDR3s include the opening cysteine and the closing phenylalanine or tryptophan.

j_call: TRBJ2-1; v_call: TRBV4-3; cdr3_aa: CASSQDLGTNRNNEQFF
j_call: TRBJ2-6; v_call: TRBV7-2; cdr3_aa: CASSLTPASGANVLTF
j_call: TRBJ1-2; v_call: TRBV5-1; cdr3_aa: CASSPVGPDGYTF
j_call: TRBJ2-3; v_call: TRBV5-1; cdr3_aa: CASSLTSGGRTDTQYF
j_call: TRBJ2-2; v_call: TRBV7-2; cdr3_aa: CASSLGGQRGGTGELFF
j_call: TRBJ2-3; v_call: TRBV30; cdr3_aa: CAWSVQGDTQYF
j_call: TRBJ2-3; v_call: TRBV25-1; cdr3_aa: CASSETGRDTQYF
j_call: TRBJ2-7; v_call: TRBV10-3; cdr3_aa: CAISESLAGGQEQYF
j_call: TRBJ2-1; v_call: TRBV9; cdr3_aa: CASSVTGGTRLGEQFF
j_call: TRBJ1-4; v_call: TRBV3-1/TRBV3-2; cdr3_aa: CASSGRDRRHATNEKLFF
j_call: TRBJ2-3; v_call: TRBV14; cdr3_aa: CASSPPRADTQYF
j_call: TRBJ1-4; v_call: TRBV28; cdr3_aa: CASSLFSGGEKLFF
j_call: TRBJ1-1; v_call: TRBV4-3; cdr3_aa: CASSQDATGWTEAFF
j_call: TRBJ2-7; v_call: TRBV19; cdr3_aa: CASSIARWGREQYF
j_call: TRBJ2-7; v_call: TRBV7-2; cdr3_aa: CASSLVGGSFHEQYF
j_call: TRBJ1-1; v_call: TRBV25-1; cdr3_aa: CASSEYWDSENTEAFF
j_call: TRBJ2-1; v_call: TRBV29-1; cdr3_aa: CSVVRGGTNEQFF
j_call: TRBJ1-5; v_call: TRBV19; cdr3_aa: CASSGTGDQPQHF
j_call: TRBJ2-7; v_call: TRBV5-1; cdr3_aa: CASSCPRQGVCYEQYF
j_call: TRBJ2-7; v_call: TRBV5-5; cdr3_aa: CASSIWTNSYEQYF
j_call: TRBJ1-3; v_call: TRBV5-8; cdr3_aa: CASADRGLSGNTIYF
j_call: TRBJ2-5; v_call: TRBV3-1/TRBV3-2; cdr3_aa: CANSPSGQQETQYF
j_call: TRBJ2-7; v_call: TRBV28; cdr3_aa: CASTTGGAYEQYF
j_call: TRBJ2-1; v_call: TRBV11-3; cdr3_aa: CASSLDEGEQFF
j_call: TRBJ1-3; v_call: TRBV6-5; cdr3_aa: CASSRDRAGNTIYF
j_call: TRBJ2-4; v_call: TRBV6-2/TRBV6-3; cdr3_aa: CASSSEWYARKNIQYF
j_call: TRBJ1-2; v_call: TRBV5-6; cdr3_aa: CASSPLGGNHGYTF
j_call: TRBJ2-1; v_call: TRBV7-2; cdr3_aa: CADRLPGQNNEQFF
j_call: TRBJ1-2; v_call: TRBV19; cdr3_aa: CASTVGRLYGYTF
j_call: TRBJ1-2; v_call: TRBV7-7; cdr3_aa: CASSQYLRTGENYGYTF
j_call: TRBJ1-1; v_call: TRBV7-8; cdr3_aa: CASSPFTGMNTEAFF
j_call: TRBJ2-2; v_call: TRBV15; cdr3_aa: CATSRDRVISGELFF
j_call: TRBJ1-1; v_call: TRBV7-2; cdr3_aa: CASSLGTVNTEAFF
j_call: TRBJ2-7; v_call: TRBV3-1/TRBV3-2; cdr3_aa: CASSHISSGYSYEQYF
j_call: TRBJ2-1; v_call: TRBV6-5; cdr3_aa: CASSFEGSYNEQFF
j_call: TRBJ1-5; v_call: TRBV7-2; cdr3_aa: CASSFHPQGGPQHF
j_call: TRBJ2-1; v_call: TRBV3-1/TRBV3-2; cdr3_aa: CASSQDRGLAGGGNEQFF
j_call: TRBJ1-3; v_call: TRBV2; cdr3_aa: CASTPGGLSGNTIYF
j_call: TRBJ2-7; v_call: TRBV19; cdr3_aa: CASSIGPSGSYEQYF
j_call: TRBJ2-1; v_call: TRBV2; cdr3_aa: CASSRQDRAVDEQFF
j_call: TRBJ1-6; v_call: TRBV7-9; cdr3_aa: CASSFPGQYNSPLHF
j_call: TRBJ1-2; v_call: TRBV9; cdr3_aa: CASSPTTGTGYTF
j_call: TRBJ1-5; v_call: TRBV5-8; cdr3_aa: CASSLGSRVGNQPQHF
j_call: TRBJ1-2; v_call: TRBV2; cdr3_aa: CASSEMSSLGGYTF
j_call: TRBJ1-4; v_call: TRBV7-2; cdr3_aa: CASSSDRGEKLFF
j_call: TRBJ1-1; v_call: TRBV29-1; cdr3_aa: CSVTGGAGTEAFF
j_call: TRBJ1-1; v_call: TRBV3-1/TRBV3-2; cdr3_aa: CASSWTGGNTEAFF
j_call: TRBJ1-2; v_call: TRBV5-4; cdr3_aa: CASSLGQSYGYTF
j_call: TRBJ2-5; v_call: TRBV7-2; cdr3_aa: CASSLNMRETQYF
j_call: TRBJ1-1; v_call: TRBV12-3/TRBV12-4; cdr3_aa: CASSPTVNTEAFF
j_call: TRBJ2-4; v_call: TRBV6-5; cdr3_aa: CASRGTGDIQYF
j_call: TRBJ1-6; v_call: TRBV5-4; cdr3_aa: CASSSDRGVSPLHF
j_call: TRBJ1-2; v_call: TRBV27; cdr3_aa: CASSSRPRDKGYTF
j_call: TRBJ2-1; v_call: TRBV4-3; cdr3_aa: CASSPVRRGSHNEQFF
j_call: TRBJ1-1; v_call: TRBV21-1; cdr3_aa: CASSTRQPQGVAFF
j_call: TRBJ1-1; v_call: TRBV2; cdr3_aa: CASSEEVAMNTEAFF
j_call: TRBJ2-3; v_call: TRBV11-3; cdr3_aa: CASSSGLAGTSTDTQYF
j_call: TRBJ1-1; v_call: TRBV5-6; cdr3_aa: CASSLDRGTEAFF
j_call: TRBJ2-3; v_call: TRBV7-6; cdr3_aa: CASSFGTDTQYF